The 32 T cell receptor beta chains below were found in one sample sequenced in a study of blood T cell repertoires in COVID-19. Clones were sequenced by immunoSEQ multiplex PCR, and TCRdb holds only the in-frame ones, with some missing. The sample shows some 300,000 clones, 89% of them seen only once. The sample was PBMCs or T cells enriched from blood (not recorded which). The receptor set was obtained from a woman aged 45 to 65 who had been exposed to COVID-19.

As DNA, the CDR3 is TGTGCCAGCAGCCCCGGCATAAGGGCGGGCGGCTACACCTTC. Protein product: CASSPGIRAGGYTF. V usage is TRBV5-4 and J usage is TRBJ1-2, with D unclear. The V and J ends lost 4 bases and 8 bases respectively, with 18 bases between them. This CDR3 is built from 14 residues. Germline V CDR1 and CDR2: SGHNT, YYREEE (reference sequence).

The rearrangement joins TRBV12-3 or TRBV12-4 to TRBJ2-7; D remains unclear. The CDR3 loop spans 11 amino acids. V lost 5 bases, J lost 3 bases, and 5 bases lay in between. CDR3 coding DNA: TGTGCCAGCAGTACGGGCTACGAGCAGTACTTC. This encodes CASSTGYEQYF.

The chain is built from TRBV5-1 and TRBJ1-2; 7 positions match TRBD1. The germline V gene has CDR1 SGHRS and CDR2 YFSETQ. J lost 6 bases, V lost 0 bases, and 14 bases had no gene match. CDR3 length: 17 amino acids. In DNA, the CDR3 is TGCGCCAGCAGCTTGGATACTTGGACAGGCAAGAGAGATGGCTACACCTTC. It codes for CASSLDTWTGKRDGYTF.

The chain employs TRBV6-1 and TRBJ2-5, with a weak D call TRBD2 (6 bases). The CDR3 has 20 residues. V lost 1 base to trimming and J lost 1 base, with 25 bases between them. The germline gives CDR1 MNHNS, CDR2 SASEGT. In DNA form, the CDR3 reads TGTGCCAGCAGTGAAGACACCTCTAAGGTCCTCCACGGGGGCCAAGAGACCCAGTACTTC. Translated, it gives CASSEDTSKVLHGGQETQYF.

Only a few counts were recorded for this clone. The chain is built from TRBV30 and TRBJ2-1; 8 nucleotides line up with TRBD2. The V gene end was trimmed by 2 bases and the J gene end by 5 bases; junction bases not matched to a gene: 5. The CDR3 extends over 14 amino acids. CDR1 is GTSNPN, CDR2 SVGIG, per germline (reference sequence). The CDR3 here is CAWSITSGHNEQFF. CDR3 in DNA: TGTGCCTGGAGTATCACTAGCGGTCACAATGAGCAGTTCTTC.

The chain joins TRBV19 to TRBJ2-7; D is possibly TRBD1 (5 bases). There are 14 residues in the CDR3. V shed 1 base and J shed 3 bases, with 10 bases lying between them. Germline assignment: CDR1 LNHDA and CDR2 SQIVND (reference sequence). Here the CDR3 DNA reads TGTGCCAGTAGTATAGGACAGCGATTCTACGAGCAGTACTTC. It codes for CASSIGQRFYEQYF. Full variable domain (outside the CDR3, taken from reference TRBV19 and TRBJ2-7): DGGITQSPKYLFRKEGQNVTLSCEQNLNHDAMYWYRQDPGQGLRLIYYSQIVNDFQKGDIAEGYSVSREKKESFPLTVTSAQKNPTAFYLCASSIGQRFYEQYFGPGTRLTVT.

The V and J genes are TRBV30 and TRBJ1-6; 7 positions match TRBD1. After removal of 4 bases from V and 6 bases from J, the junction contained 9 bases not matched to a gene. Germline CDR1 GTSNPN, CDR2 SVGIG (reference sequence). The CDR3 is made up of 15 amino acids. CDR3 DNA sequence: TGTGCCTGGAAGGGGAGACAGGGTGGTAATTCACCCCTCCACTTT. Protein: CAWKGRQGGNSPLHF.

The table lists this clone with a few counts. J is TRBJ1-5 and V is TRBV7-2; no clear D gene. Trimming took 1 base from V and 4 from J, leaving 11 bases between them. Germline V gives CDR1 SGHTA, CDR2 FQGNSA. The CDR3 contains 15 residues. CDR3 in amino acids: CASSLGWSLNQPQHF. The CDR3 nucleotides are TGTGCCAGCAGCTTAGGGTGGTCCCTAAATCAGCCCCAGCATTTT.

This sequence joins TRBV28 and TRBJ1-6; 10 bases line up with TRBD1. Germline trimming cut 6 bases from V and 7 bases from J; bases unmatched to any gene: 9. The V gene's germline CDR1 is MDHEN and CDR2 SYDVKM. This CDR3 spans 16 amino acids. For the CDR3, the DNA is TGTGCCAGCAGATTGGTGTGGGGACAGGGGAATTCACCCCTCCACTTT. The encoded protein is CASRLVWGQGNSPLHF. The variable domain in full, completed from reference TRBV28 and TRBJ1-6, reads DVKVTQSSRYLVKRTGEKVFLECVQDMDHENMFWYRQDPGLGLRLIYFSYDVKMKEKGDIPEGYSVSREKKERFSLILESASTNQTSMYLCASRLVWGQGNSPLHFGNGTRLTVT.

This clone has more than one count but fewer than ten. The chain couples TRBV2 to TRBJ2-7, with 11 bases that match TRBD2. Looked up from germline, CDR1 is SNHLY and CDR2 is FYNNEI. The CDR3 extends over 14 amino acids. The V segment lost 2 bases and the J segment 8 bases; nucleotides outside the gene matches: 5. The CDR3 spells CASSELLAGVKQYF. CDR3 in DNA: TGTGCCAGCAGTGAATTACTAGCGGGGGTCAAGCAGTACTTC.

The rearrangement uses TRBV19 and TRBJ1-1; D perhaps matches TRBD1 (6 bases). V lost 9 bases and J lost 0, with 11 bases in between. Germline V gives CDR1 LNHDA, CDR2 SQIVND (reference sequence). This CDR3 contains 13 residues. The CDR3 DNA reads TGTGCCAGCACCGGACAGATGAACACTGAAGCTTTCTTT. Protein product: CASTGQMNTEAFF.

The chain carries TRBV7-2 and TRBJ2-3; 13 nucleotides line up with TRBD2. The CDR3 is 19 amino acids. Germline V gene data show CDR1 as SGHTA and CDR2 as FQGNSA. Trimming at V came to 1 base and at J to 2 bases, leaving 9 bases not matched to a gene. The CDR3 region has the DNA TGTGCCAGCAGCTTAGTCCCCTCGACTAGCGGGGGGTCCACAGATACGCAGTATTTT. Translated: CASSLVPSTSGGSTDTQYF.

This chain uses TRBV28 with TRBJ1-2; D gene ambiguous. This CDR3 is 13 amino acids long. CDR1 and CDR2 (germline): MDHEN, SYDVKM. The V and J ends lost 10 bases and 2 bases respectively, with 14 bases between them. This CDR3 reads CATVPPINYGYTF. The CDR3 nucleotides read TGTGCCACGGTACCCCCGATCAACTATGGCTACACCTTC.

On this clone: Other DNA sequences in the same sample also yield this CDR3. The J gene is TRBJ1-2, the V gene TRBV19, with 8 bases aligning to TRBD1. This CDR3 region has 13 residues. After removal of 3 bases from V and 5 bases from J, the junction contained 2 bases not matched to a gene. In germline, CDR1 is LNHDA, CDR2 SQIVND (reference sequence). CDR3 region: CASSIDRGYGYTF. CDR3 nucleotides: TGTGCCAGTAGTATCGACAGGGGATATGGCTACACCTTC.

The CDR3 DNA reads as TGTGCCAGTACCCTTAAGGAGGATTATGGCTACACCTTC. It specifies CASTLKEDYGYTF. The chain uses TRBV19 and TRBJ1-2, with no clear D. Germline lookup yields CDR1 LNHDA and CDR2 SQIVND (reference sequence). The length of the CDR3 is 13 residues. V dropped 7 bases and J dropped 5 bases, with 14 bases sitting between them.

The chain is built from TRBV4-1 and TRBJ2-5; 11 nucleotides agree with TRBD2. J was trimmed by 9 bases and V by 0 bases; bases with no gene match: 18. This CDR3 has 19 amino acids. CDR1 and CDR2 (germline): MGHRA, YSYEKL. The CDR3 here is CASSQDQTSGDPITSAQYF. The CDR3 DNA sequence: TGCGCCAGCAGCCAAGATCAGACTAGCGGGGACCCAATTACTTCGGCCCAGTACTTC.

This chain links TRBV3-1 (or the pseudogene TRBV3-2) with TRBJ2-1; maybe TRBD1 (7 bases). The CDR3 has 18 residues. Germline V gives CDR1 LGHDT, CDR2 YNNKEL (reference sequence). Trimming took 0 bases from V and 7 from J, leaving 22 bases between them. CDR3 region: CASSQEGTAPWRANEQFF. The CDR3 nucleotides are TGTGCCAGCAGCCAAGAGGGGACAGCTCCTTGGAGGGCGAATGAGCAGTTCTTC.

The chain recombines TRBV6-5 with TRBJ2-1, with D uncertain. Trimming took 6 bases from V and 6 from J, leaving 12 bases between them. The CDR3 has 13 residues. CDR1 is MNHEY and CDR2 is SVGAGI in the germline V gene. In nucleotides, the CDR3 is TGTGCCAGCAGGCCGTCTTGGGCCAATGAGCAGTTCTTC. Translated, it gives CASRPSWANEQFF.

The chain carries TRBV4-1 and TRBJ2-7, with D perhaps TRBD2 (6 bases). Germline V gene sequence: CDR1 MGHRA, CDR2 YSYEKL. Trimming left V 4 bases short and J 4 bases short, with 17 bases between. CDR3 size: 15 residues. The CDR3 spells CASSPLSGLTYEQYF. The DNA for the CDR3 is TGCGCCAGCAGCCCTCTTAGCGGATTGACGTACGAGCAGTACTTC.

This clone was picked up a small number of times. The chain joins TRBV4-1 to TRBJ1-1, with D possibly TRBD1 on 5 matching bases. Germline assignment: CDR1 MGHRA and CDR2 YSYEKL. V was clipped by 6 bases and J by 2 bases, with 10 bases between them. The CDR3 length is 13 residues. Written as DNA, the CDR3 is TGCGCCAGCAGGCAGACAGCAAACACTGAAGCTTTCTTT. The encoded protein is CASRQTANTEAFF.

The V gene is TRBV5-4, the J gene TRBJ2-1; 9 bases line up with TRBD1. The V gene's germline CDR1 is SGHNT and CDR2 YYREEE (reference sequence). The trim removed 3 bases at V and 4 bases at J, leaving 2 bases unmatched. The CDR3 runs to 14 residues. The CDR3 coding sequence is TGTGCCAGCAGCTCGGGACAGGGATACAATGAGCAGTTCTTC. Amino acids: CASSSGQGYNEQFF.

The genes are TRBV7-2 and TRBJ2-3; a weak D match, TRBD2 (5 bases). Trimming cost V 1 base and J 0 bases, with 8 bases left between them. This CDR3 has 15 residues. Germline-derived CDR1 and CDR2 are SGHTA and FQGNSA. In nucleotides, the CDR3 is TGTGCCAGCAGCTTAGGGAGCGGTAGCACAGATACGCAGTATTTT. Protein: CASSLGSGSTDTQYF.

CDR3 nucleotide sequence: TGTGCCAGCAGGGAACAGGGGGCGGGTGGCTACACCTTC. Residues: CASREQGAGGYTF. The V gene is TRBV2, the J gene TRBJ1-2, with 9 bases aligning to TRBD1. The germline CDR1 and CDR2 sequences are SNHLY and FYNNEI. The CDR3 covers 13 residues. J was trimmed by 7 bases and V by 6 bases; bases with no gene match: 6.

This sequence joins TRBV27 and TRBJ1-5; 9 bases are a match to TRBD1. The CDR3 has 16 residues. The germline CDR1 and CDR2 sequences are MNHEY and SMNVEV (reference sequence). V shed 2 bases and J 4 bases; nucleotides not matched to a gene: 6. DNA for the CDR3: TGTGCCAGCAGTTTAAGCCGGGACAGGGCTAATCAGCCCCAGCATTTT. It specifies CASSLSRDRANQPQHF.

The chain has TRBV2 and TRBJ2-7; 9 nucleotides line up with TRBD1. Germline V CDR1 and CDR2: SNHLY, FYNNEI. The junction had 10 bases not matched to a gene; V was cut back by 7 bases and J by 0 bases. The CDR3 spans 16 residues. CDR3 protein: CASNPTTGGSSYEQYF. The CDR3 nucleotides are TGTGCCAGCAATCCCACCACAGGGGGCAGCTCCTACGAGCAGTACTTC.

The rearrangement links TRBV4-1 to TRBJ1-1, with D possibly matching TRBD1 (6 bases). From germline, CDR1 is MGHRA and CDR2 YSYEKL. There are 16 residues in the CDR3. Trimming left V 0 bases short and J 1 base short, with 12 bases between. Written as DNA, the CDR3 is TGCGCCAGCAGCCAAGAGATCGGACAGACGAACACTGAAGCTTTCTTT. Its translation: CASSQEIGQTNTEAFF.

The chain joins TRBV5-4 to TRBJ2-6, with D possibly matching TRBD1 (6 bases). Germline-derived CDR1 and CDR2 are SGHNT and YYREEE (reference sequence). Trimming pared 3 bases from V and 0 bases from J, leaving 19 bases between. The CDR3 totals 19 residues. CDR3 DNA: TGTGCCAGCAGCTCCCAAACAGGGACATGGGGCTCTGGGGCCAACGTCCTGACTTTC. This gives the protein CASSSQTGTWGSGANVLTF. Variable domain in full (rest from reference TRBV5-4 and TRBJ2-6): ETGVTQSPTHLIKTRGQQVTLRCSSQSGHNTVSWYQQALGQGPQFIFQYYREEENGRGNFPPRFSGLQFPNYSSELNVNALELDDSALYLCASSSQTGTWGSGANVLTFGAGSRLTVL.

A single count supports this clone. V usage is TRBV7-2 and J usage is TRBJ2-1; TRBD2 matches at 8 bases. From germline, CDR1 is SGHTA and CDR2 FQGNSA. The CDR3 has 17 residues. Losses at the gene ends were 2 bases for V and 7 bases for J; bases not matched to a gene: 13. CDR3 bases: TGTGCCAGCAGCTTACGGTCGGACGGGGGGGTTGGTAATGAGCAGTTCTTC. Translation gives CASSLRSDGGVGNEQFF.

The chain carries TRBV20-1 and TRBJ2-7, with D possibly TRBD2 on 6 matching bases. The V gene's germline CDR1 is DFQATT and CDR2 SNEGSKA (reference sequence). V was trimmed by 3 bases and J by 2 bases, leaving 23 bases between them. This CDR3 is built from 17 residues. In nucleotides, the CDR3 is TGCAGTGCTAGTTCGGGTCACGTCATGGGGAGGACCTACGAGCAGTACTTC. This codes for CSASSGHVMGRTYEQYF.

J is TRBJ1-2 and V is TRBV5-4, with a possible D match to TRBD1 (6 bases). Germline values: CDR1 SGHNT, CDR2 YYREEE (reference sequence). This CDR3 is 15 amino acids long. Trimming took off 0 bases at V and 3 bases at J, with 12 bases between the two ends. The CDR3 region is CASSLEGGQDYGYTF. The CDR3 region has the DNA TGTGCCAGCAGCTTGGAGGGGGGGCAGGACTATGGCTACACCTTC.

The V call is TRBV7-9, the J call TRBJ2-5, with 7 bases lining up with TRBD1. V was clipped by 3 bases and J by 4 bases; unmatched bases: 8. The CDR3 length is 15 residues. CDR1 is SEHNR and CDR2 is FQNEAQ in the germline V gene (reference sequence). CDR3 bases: TGTGCCAGCAGCTTCGTAACAGGGGTCGTAGAGACCCAGTACTTC. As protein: CASSFVTGVVETQYF.

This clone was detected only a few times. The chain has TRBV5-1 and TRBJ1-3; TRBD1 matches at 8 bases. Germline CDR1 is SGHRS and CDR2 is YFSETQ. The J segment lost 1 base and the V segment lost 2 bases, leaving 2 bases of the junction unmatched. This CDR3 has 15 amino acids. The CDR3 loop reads CASSLQGESGNTIYF. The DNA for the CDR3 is TGCGCCAGCAGCTTACAGGGGGAATCTGGAAACACCATATATTTT. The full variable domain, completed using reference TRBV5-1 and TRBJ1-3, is KAGVTQTPRYLIKTRGQQVTLSCSPISGHRSVSWYQQTPGQGLQFLFEYFSETQRNKGNFPGRFSGRQFSNSRSEMNVSTLELGDSALYLCASSLQGESGNTIYFGEGSWLTVV.